This T cell receptor beta chain was recovered during a study of blood T cell repertoires in COVID-19. Study information: Samples came from the United States, Italy and Spain, spanning acute and convalescent COVID-19. Sample material is recorded as cDNA or gDNA derived from T cells, B-cell-depleted T cells, or PBMCs.

V shed 1 base, J shed 0 bases, and the junction held 6 bases outside the gene matches. Germline assignment: CDR1 SEHNR and CDR2 FQNEAQ (reference sequence). CDR3 length equals 17 residues. In the authors' workflow: Reference gene primer amplification yielded estimated nucleated cell counts. The repertoire was sequenced with immunoSEQ multiplex PCR; TCRdb's copy has only in-frame clones and lacks some. V, J and clone size were drawn from that table, and D and trimming were deduced from the DNA. Of 140,000 to 150,000 clones listed, approximately 88% are singletons. Sequenced material: peripheral blood. This sequence originates from a man aged 55 to 69 with active or convalescent COVID-19. The chain links TRBV7-9 to TRBJ2-3; 8 nucleotides line up with TRBD2. For the CDR3, the DNA is TGTGCCAGCAGCTTAGGATCAAGCGGGGGTAGCACAGATACGCAGTATTTT. This sequence encodes CASSLGSSGGSTDTQYF.